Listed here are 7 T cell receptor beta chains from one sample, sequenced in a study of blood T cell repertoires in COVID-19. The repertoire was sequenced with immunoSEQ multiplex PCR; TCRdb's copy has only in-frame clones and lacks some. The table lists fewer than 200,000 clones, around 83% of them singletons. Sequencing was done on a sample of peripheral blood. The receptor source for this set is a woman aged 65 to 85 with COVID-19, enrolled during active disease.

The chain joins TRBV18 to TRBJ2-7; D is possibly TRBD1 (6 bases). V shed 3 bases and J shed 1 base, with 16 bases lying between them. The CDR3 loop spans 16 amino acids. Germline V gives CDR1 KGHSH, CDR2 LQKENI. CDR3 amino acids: CASSPNLGTSSYEQYF. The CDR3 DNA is TGTGCCAGCTCACCTAATCTCGGGACATCTTCCTACGAGCAGTACTTC.

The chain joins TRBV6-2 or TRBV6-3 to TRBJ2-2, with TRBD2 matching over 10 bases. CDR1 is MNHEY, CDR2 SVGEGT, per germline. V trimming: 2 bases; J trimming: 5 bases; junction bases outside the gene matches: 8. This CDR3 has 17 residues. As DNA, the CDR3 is TGTGCCAGCAGTTACAGTGGGACTAGCGCTCTTACCGGGGAGCTGTTTTTT. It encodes CASSYSGTSALTGELFF.

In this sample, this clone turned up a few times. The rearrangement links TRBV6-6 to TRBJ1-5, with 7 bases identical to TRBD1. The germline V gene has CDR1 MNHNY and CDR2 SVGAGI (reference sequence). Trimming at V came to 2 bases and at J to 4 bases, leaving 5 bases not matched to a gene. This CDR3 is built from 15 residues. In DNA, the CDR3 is TGTGCCAGCAGTTACCCGGACAGGTCTAATCAGCCCCAGCATTTT. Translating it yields CASSYPDRSNQPQHF.

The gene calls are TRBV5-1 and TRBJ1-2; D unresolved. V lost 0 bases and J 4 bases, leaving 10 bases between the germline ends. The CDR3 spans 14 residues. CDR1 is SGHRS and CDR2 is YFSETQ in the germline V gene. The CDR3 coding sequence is TGCGCCAGCAGCTTGGAAGCATCGGGCTATGGCTACACCTTC. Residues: CASSLEASGYGYTF. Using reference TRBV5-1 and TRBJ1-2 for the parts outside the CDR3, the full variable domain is KAGVTQTPRYLIKTRGQQVTLSCSPISGHRSVSWYQQTPGQGLQFLFEYFSETQRNKGNFPGRFSGRQFSNSRSEMNVSTLELGDSALYLCASSLEASGYGYTFGSGTRLTVV.

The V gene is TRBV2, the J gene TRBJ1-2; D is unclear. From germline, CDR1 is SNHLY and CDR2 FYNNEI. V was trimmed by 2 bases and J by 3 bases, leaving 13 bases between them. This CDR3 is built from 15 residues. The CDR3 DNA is TGTGCCAGCAGTGAACCTTCCCACGGGGACTATGGCTACACCTTC. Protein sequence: CASSEPSHGDYGYTF.

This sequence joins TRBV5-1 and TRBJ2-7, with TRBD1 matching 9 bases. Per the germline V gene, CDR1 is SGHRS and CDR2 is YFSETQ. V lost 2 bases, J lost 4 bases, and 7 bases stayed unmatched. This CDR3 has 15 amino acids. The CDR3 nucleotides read TGCGCCAGCAGCTTAGAACAGGGGGCGGGGTACGAGCAGTACTTC. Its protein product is CASSLEQGAGYEQYF.

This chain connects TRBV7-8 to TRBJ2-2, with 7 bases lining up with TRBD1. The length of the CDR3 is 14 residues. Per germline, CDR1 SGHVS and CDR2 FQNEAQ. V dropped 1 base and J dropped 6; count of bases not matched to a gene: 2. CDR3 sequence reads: CASSLGGGSGELFF. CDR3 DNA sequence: TGTGCCAGCAGCTTAGGAGGGGGCTCCGGGGAGCTGTTTTTT.